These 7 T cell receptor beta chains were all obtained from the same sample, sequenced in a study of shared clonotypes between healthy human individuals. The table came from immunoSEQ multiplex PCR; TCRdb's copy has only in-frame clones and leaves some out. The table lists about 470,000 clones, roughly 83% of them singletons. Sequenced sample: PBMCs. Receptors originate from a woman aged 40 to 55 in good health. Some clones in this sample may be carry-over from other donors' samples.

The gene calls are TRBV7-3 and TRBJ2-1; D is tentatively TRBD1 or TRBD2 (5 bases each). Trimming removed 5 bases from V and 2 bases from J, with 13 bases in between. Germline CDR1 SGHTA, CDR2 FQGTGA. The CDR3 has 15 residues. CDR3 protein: CASSPPGATYNEQFF. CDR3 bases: TGTGCCAGCAGCCCCCCCGGGGCGACCTACAATGAGCAGTTCTTC.

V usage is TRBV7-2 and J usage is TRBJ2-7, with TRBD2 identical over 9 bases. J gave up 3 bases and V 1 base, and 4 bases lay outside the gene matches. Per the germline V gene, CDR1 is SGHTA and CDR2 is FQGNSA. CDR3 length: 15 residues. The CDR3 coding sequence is TGTGCCAGCAGCTTAGGTGCACTAGCGGGCTACGAGCAGTACTTC. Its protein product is CASSLGALAGYEQYF.

CDR3 nucleotides: TGTGCCAGCAGCCCCTGGATAAGCTCCTACGAGCAGTACTTC. Encoded protein: CASSPWISSYEQYF. V and J are TRBV7-2 and TRBJ2-7; D remains ambiguous. The germline gives CDR1 SGHTA, CDR2 FQGNSA. The CDR3 extends over 14 amino acids. Trimming cost V 5 bases and J 0 bases, with 11 bases left between them.

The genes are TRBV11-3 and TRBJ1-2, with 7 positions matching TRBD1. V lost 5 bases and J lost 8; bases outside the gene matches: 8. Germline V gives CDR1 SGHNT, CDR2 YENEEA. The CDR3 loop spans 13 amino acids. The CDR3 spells CASSPNDRDGYTF. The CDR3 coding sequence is TGTGCCAGCAGCCCAAATGACAGGGACGGCTACACCTTC.

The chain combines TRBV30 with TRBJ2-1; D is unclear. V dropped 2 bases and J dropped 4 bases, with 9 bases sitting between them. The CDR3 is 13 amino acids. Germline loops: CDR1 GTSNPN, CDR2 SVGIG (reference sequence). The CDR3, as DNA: TGTGCCTGGAGTCCCGCTGTTTACAATGAGCAGTTCTTC. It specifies CAWSPAVYNEQFF. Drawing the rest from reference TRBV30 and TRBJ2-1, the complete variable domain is SQTIHQWPATLVQPVGSPLSLECTVEGTSNPNLYWYRQAAGRGLQLLFYSVGIGQISSEVPQNLSASRPQDRQFILSSKKLLLSDSGFYLCAWSPAVYNEQFFGPGTRLTVL.

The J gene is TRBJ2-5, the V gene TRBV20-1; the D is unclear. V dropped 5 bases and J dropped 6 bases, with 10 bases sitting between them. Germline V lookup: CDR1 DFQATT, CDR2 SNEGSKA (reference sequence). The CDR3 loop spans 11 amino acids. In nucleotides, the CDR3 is TGCAGTGCTCCGGAAGGTCAGACCCAGTACTTC. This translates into CSAPEGQTQYF.

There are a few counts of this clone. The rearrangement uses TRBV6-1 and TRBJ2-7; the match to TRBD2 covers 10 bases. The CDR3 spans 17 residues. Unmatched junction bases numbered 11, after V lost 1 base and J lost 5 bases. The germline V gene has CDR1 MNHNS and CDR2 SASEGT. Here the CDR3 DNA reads TGTGCCAGCAGTGAAGAAAGAGGGAGCGGGAGGGGGAACGAGCAGTACTTC. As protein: CASSEERGSGRGNEQYF.